The subject of this entry is one T cell receptor beta chain. The antigen this receptor binds is unknown. Base-call qualities are not available, and no considerably larger clone is one nucleotide away. V is cut back by 6 bases and J by 4 bases, with 9 bases in the junction unmatched. The CDR3 runs 15 residues from the cysteine to the phenylalanine. This entry keeps only the CDR3 DNA: 45 bases, framed from base 1. CDR1 and CDR2 were assigned from the germline V gene as MDHEN and SYDVKM. The data stem from a study of blood T cell repertoires in COVID-19 (dated by TCRdb to 2020 to 2022). For the wider study: Collaborator samples came from the United States, Italy and Spain and covered acute and convalescent phases of COVID-19. The prospective study material was composed of cDNA or gDNA derived from T cells, B-cell-depleted T cells, or PBMCs. Deeply sampled blood TCRbeta repertoires from subjects exposed to, actively infected with, or recovered from COVID-19 were included in the dataset. The repertoires were released in a freely available public database intended as a resource for research on the immune response to SARS-CoV-2. The samples were drawn from the first 160 participants of the ongoing ImmuneRACE study and from some 1,300 subjects provided by 6 global collaborators. The sample metadata nearly always contained a de-identified subject ID, COVID-19 status, age in years and sex. Where available, HLA class I and class II types were obtained from metadata supplied by the sample provider rather than from assay-based typing.

TCRbeta CDR3 regions were amplified from genomic DNA using the immunoSEQ Assay, a bias-controlled multiplex PCR. Regarding the original processing steps: The number of nucleated cells in each sample was estimated by amplification of reference gene primers within the assay. To quantify the absolute abundance of each unique TCRbeta CDR3 rearrangement, sequence reads were collapsed and filtered. For each sample, productive Simpson clonality was calculated as the square root of Simpson's diversity index over productive rearrangements. TCRdb carries this immuneACCESS record with in-frame sequences only. Its versions omit some clonotypes, under half of them owing to an unresolved V gene in the studies checked, with the rest unexplained. From that table come the V and J calls and clone size; the DNA was used to work out D and trimming. The sample table shows fewer than 180,000 clones, and around four fifths are seen once. Less than 2.5% of the sample is held by the ten biggest clonotypes.

Collaborating institutions collected whole blood in K2EDTA tubes following their own protocols. For TCRbeta analysis, collaborators shipped samples as frozen whole blood, isolated PBMCs, or DNA extracted from either of those sample types. On the study overall, not on this receptor specifically: How much clinical and demographic metadata was included differed by source and by participant, and the metadata was provided uncurated.

The source is a man aged 65 to 85 with acute or convalescent COVID-19. The sequence is built from TRBV28 and TRBJ1-2; TRBD1 agrees with 9 junctional bases. Specimen: peripheral blood. CDR3 reads: CASRPRDRVVYGYTF. The DNA reads TGTGCCAGCAGGCCCCGGGACAGGGTGGTCTATGGCTACACCTTC.